Listed below are T cell receptor beta chains from one sample, sequenced in a study of shared clonotypes between healthy human individuals. Produced via immunoSEQ multiplex PCR; TCRdb's table is partial and in-frame only. The repertoire holds about 470,000 clones, with 70% to 80% as singletons. The sequenced sample consisted of PBMCs. These receptors all come from a woman aged 35 to 49 in good health. Some clones in this sample may be carry-over from other donors' samples. The CDR3 runs from the conserved cysteine through the conserved F or W. D genes are given only for firm matches. Size tells how often a clone was seen (once, few, many) or the class of an expanded clone, and some rows leave it out.

CASTPRGNLLDTQYF | TGTGCCAGCACCCCTAGGGGAAACCTGCTAGATACGCAGTATTTT | NA | TRBJ2-3 | NA | TRBV7-9
CASSLALADPSYEQYF | TGTGCCAGCAGCTTGGCACTAGCGGATCCCTCCTACGAGCAGTACTTC | TRBD2 | TRBJ2-7 | NA | TRBV5-5
CASTQREPRTGELFF | TGTGCCAGCACCCAGCGGGAGCCGCGCACCGGGGAGCTGTTTTTT | TRBD2 | TRBJ2-2 | NA | TRBV7-9
CSVECGQGYGYTF | TGCAGCGTTGAGTGTGGGCAGGGCTATGGCTACACCTTC | NA | TRBJ1-2 | NA | TRBV29-1
CVPPGYTF | TGTGTCCCCCCTGGCTACACCTTC | NA | TRBJ1-2 | NA | TRBV28
CASSDTAGGMSNEQFF | TGTGCCAGCAGTGACACAGCGGGAGGGATGTCTAATGAGCAGTTCTTC | TRBD2 | TRBJ2-1 | NA | TRBV6-4
CASSPRGERVKDTQYF | TGTGCCAGCAGCCCCAGAGGTGAGCGGGTGAAGGATACGCAGTATTTT | NA | TRBJ2-3 | few | TRBV9
CASSVSGESYEQYF | TGTGCTAGCAGCGTTAGCGGGGAGTCCTACGAGCAGTACTTC | TRBD2 | TRBJ2-7 | NA | TRBV7-7
CASSPMGPTNTGELFF | TGTGCCAGCTCACCAATGGGACCTACGAACACCGGGGAGCTGTTTTTT | NA | TRBJ2-2 | NA | TRBV18
CASSLGTGPPYEQYF | TGTGCCAGCAGTTTGGGGACGGGACCACCCTACGAGCAGTACTTC | NA | TRBJ2-7 | NA | TRBV28
CASSRGANSGIQYF | TGTGCCAGCTCCCGGGGAGCGAACTCGGGCATTCAGTACTTC | NA | TRBJ2-4 | NA | TRBV2
CASSPRTGSSYEQYF | TGTGCCAGCAGCCCAAGGACAGGGAGTTCCTACGAGCAGTACTTC | TRBD1 | TRBJ2-7 | few | TRBV7-8
CASSLTGSQETQYF | TGCGCCAGCAGCCTAACCGGGAGCCAAGAGACCCAGTACTTC | NA | TRBJ2-5 | few | TRBV4-1
CASSPRLGVSSYEQYF | TGTGCCAGCTCACCAAGGTTAGGGGTAAGCTCCTACGAGCAGTACTTC | NA | TRBJ2-7 | NA | TRBV18
CASSLDRSGARIKGSEQYF | TGCGCCAGCAGCTTGGACAGGTCTGGAGCTCGGATCAAGGGGTCCGAGCAGTACTTC | NA | TRBJ2-7 | many | TRBV5-1
CASSGTGQGQPQHF | TGTGCCAGCAGTGGGACAGGGCAGGGGCAGCCCCAGCATTTT | TRBD1 | TRBJ1-5 | NA | TRBV2
CASSFGGRDEQYF | TGTGCCAGCAGCTTTGGCGGGAGGGACGAGCAGTACTTC | TRBD2 | TRBJ2-7 | NA | TRBV7-2
CASSLLAGITDTQYF | TGTGCCAGCAGCTTACTAGCGGGAATCACAGATACGCAGTATTTT | TRBD2 | TRBJ2-3 | NA | TRBV5-4
CASSREPPGQGETQYF | TGTGCCAGCAGCCGGGAACCACCGGGACAGGGGGAGACCCAGTACTTC | TRBD1 | TRBJ2-5 | NA | TRBV7-2
CASSETSGRPSSYEQYF | TGTGCCAGCAGTGAAACTAGCGGGAGGCCCAGCTCCTACGAGCAGTACTTC | TRBD2 | TRBJ2-7 | NA | TRBV2
CAWSQGLGDYEQYF | TGTGCCTGGAGCCAGGGGTTGGGTGACTACGAGCAGTACTTC | NA | TRBJ2-7 | once | TRBV30
CASHEGPWTSGNYNEQFF | TGTGCCAGCCATGAAGGCCCCTGGACTAGCGGGAACTACAATGAGCAGTTCTTC | TRBD2 | TRBJ2-1 | NA | TRBV25-1
CASSLNGGSSYEQYF | TGTGCCAGCAGCTTAAACGGGGGTTCCTCCTACGAGCAGTACTTC | NA | TRBJ2-7 | few | TRBV7-3
CASSTTGDSPLHF | TGTGCCAGCAGCACCACAGGGGACTCACCCCTCCACTTT | TRBD1 | TRBJ1-6 | few | TRBV7-9
CATASASSTDTQYF | TGTGCCACCGCTAGCGCCTCTAGCACAGATACGCAGTATTTT | NA | TRBJ2-3 | NA | TRBV25-1
CASSRTRPAANEQYF | TGTGCCAGCAGCCGAACTCGGCCCGCCGCCAACGAGCAGTACTTC | NA | TRBJ2-7 | NA | TRBV28
CASSQAGTTYNEQFF | TGTGCCAGCAGCCAAGCAGGGACAACCTACAATGAGCAGTTCTTC | NA | TRBJ2-1 | NA | TRBV14
CASSPSIYEQYF | TGTGCCAGCTCACCGTCCATCTACGAGCAGTACTTC | NA | TRBJ2-7 | NA | TRBV18
CSFSGTGTYEQYF | TGCAGCTTCTCCGGGACAGGGACTTACGAGCAGTACTTC | TRBD1 | TRBJ2-7 | NA | TRBV29-1
CASSPPVRYGYTF | TGTGCCAGCTCACCACCGGTCCGGTATGGCTACACCTTC | NA | TRBJ1-2 | NA | TRBV18
CASSESGFLAGELFF | TGTGCCAGCAGTGAATCAGGGTTCCTGGCCGGGGAGCTGTTTTTT | NA | TRBJ2-2 | once | TRBV25-1
CASSGVNREQYF | TGTGCCAGCAGTGGAGTTAACAGGGAGCAGTACTTC | NA | TRBJ2-7 | NA | TRBV2